This T cell receptor (beta chain) comes out of a study of cytomegalovirus exposure and HLA in healthy donors. The PCR employed 60 Vbeta primers together with 13 Jbeta primers. Method: immunoSEQ multiplex PCR; TCRdb's copy keeps in-frame clones and lacks some. Of around 150,000 clones detected, under 90% appear once; the ten largest clones hold 2% to 2.5%. Sequencing was performed on PBMCs. This receptor was identified in a boy aged 2 to 10 in good health and CMV-seronegative.

The CDR3 loop is CASTDGEGPLHF. CDR3 sequence (DNA): TGTGCCAGTACAGACGGAGAAGGCCCCCTCCACTTT. The chain carries TRBV19 and TRBJ1-6; D gene ambiguous. V lost 7 bases and J 13 bases, leaving 14 bases between the germline ends. Germline loops: CDR1 LNHDA, CDR2 SQIVND (reference sequence). The CDR3 is 12 residues long. Drawing the rest from reference TRBV19 and TRBJ1-6, the complete variable domain is DGGITQSPKYLFRKEGQNVTLSCEQNLNHDAMYWYRQDPGQGLRLIYYSQIVNDFQKGDIAEGYSVSREKKESFPLTVTSAQKNPTAFYLCASTDGEGPLHFGNGTRLTVT.